This T cell receptor (beta chain) was recorded in a study of blood T cell repertoires in COVID-19. Study as a whole: The samples span acute and convalescent COVID-19 from the United States, Italy and Spain.

Profiled with immunoSEQ multiplex PCR; TCRdb holds only in-frame clones, not every one. The sample has roughly 65,000 clones; 86% are singletons. This CDR3 contains 16 residues. The germline V gene encodes CDR1 SEHNR and CDR2 FQNEAQ (reference sequence). With 6 bases clipped from V and 1 base from J, the junction kept 10 bases outside the gene matches. The chain has TRBV7-9 and TRBJ1-1; 8 bases agree with TRBD1. The TCR was taken from a man aged 50-59 years with acute or convalescent COVID-19. The sequencing sample was made of peripheral blood. For the CDR3, the DNA is TGTGCCAGCAGGGTTGAGGACAGGGCGTCGAACACTGAAGCTTTCTTT. Its translation: CASRVEDRASNTEAFF.